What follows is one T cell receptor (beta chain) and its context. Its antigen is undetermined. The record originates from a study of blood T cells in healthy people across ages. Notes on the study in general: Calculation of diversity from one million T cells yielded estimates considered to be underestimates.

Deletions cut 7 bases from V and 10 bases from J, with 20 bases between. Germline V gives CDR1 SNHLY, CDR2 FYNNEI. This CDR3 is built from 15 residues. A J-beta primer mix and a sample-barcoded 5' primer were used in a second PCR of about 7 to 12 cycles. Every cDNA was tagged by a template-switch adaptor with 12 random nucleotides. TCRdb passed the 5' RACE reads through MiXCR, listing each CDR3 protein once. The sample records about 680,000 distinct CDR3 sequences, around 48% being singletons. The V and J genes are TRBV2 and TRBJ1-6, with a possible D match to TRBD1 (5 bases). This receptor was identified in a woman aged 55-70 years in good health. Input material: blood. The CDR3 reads CASIGAKRAGSPLHF. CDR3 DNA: TGTGCCAGCATCGGGGCCAAAAGAGCTGGCTCACCCCTCCACTTT.